The 23 T cell receptor beta chains below all came from one sample that was sequenced in a study of vaccination and CD4 T cells after COVID-19. This sample's treatment: roughly 10-day PBMC culture with coronavirus spike peptide pools or control peptides (ViraFEST assay). Cultured CD4+ T cell DNA was sequenced using the Oncomine TCR Beta short-read assay. TCRdb re-called the PCR reads with MiXCR, one entry per CDR3 protein. The sample lists about 12,000 distinct CDR3 sequences, less than 85% occurring once. For these TCRs, the target antigens are not known. Sequenced sample: CD4+ T cells from blood, cultured in vitro. All receptors come from a human donor who had recovered from COVID-19.

The chain carries TRBV7-6 and TRBJ1-5; D is uncertain. The CDR3 is 14 residues long. Germline lookup yields CDR1 SGHVS and CDR2 FNYEAQ. V shed 1 base and J shed 7 bases, with 11 bases lying between them. The CDR3 nucleotides are TGTGCCAGCAGCTTAGATGAGGGAAACCAGCCCCAGCATTTT. Translated: CASSLDEGNQPQHF.

This clonotype was recorded once. The chain carries TRBV7-2 and TRBJ1-5; no firm D call. CDR3 length: 16 amino acids. Germline CDR1 is SGHTA and CDR2 is FQGNSA. Trimming left V 2 bases short and J 3 bases short, with 14 bases between. The CDR3 is CASSLSVGQINQPQHF. CDR3 nucleotides: TGTGCCAGCAGCTTATCTGTAGGGCAGATCAATCAGCCCCAGCATTTT.

The gene calls are TRBV6-1 and TRBJ2-7; D unclear. The V end lost 6 bases, the J end lost 2 bases, and 14 bases lay between the germline ends. CDR1 MNHNS and CDR2 SASEGT come from the germline V gene. The CDR3 consists of 14 residues. The CDR3 reads CASSPERPAYEQYF. CDR3 sequence (DNA): TGTGCCAGCAGCCCAGAGCGCCCAGCCTACGAGCAGTACTTC.

The V gene is TRBV6-1, the J gene TRBJ1-5; TRBD1 is a possible D gene (6 bases). V lost 6 bases and J 5 bases, leaving 14 bases between the germline ends. Per the germline V gene, CDR1 is MNHNS and CDR2 is SASEGT. The CDR3 has 14 amino acids. CDR3 amino acids: CASRSDRSHQPQHF. The CDR3 region has the DNA TGTGCCAGCAGATCCGACAGGTCCCATCAGCCCCAGCATTTT.

J is TRBJ2-1 and V is TRBV28; TRBD2 matches at 10 bases. The CDR3 has 16 residues. In germline, CDR1 is MDHEN, CDR2 SYDVKM. The trim removed 5 bases at V and 9 bases at J, leaving 13 bases unmatched. The CDR3 DNA follows: TGTGCCAGCAGTCCTATTGGGGTAGCGGGAGGCGGTGAGCAGTTCTTC. This translates into CASSPIGVAGGGEQFF.

The chain couples TRBV7-9 to TRBJ1-1, with a possible D match to TRBD1 (5 bases). The germline V gene has CDR1 SEHNR and CDR2 FQNEAQ (reference sequence). The CDR3 is 15 residues long. V lost 1 base and J 0 bases, leaving 9 bases between the germline ends. CDR3 sequence (DNA): TGTGCCAGCAGCTTAGTGAGAGGGGTGAACACTGAAGCTTTCTTT. This translates into CASSLVRGVNTEAFF.

The V call is TRBV5-1, the J call TRBJ2-3, with D unresolved. The CDR3 totals 15 residues. In germline, CDR1 is SGHRS, CDR2 YFSETQ. V dropped 9 bases and J dropped 2 bases, with 19 bases sitting between them. CDR3 protein: CATKPRVVVTDTQYF. The CDR3 DNA sequence: TGCGCCACCAAACCTCGGGTCGTAGTCACAGATACGCAGTATTTT.

The chain recombines TRBV2 with TRBJ1-2, with D uncertain. V was clipped by 3 bases and J by 2 bases, with 7 bases between them. Germline CDR1 SNHLY, CDR2 FYNNEI. There are 13 residues in the CDR3. The CDR3 bases are TGTGCCAGCAGTGATCGTACGAACTATGGCTACACCTTC. Protein product: CASSDRTNYGYTF.

For the CDR3, the DNA is TGTGCCACCCAATCGGGACTAGCGGTAATGGGATGGTACGAGCAGTACTTC. Protein sequence: CATQSGLAVMGWYEQYF. This chain links TRBV6-2 or TRBV6-3 with TRBJ2-7, with 11 nucleotides matching TRBD2. J was trimmed by 4 bases and V by 10 bases; bases with no gene match: 18. The CDR3 has 17 amino acids. Germline-derived CDR1 and CDR2 are MNHEY and SVGEGT.

V usage is TRBV20-1 and J usage is TRBJ2-3, with a possible D match to TRBD2 (5 bases). Germline CDR1 reads DFQATT; CDR2 reads SNEGSKA (reference sequence). This CDR3 region has 16 residues. The V end was cut by 5 bases, the J end by 0 bases, with 18 bases between. DNA for the CDR3: TGCAGTGCTGGCCCTTTAGCGATAGCTAGCACAGATACGCAGTATTTT. Its translation is CSAGPLAIASTDTQYF.

This clonotype was seen more than once but under ten times. The chain has TRBV5-4 and TRBJ1-2; D is possibly TRBD1 (5 bases). Looked up from germline, CDR1 is SGHNT and CDR2 is YYREEE (reference sequence). CDR3 size: 12 residues. Between the trimmed V and J ends, which lost 3 bases and 10 bases, there was a span of 13 bases. The CDR3 DNA reads TGTGCCAGCAGCTCGGGGGACGTGCTCTACACCTTC. Protein: CASSSGDVLYTF. Drawing the rest from reference TRBV5-4 and TRBJ1-2, the complete variable domain is ETGVTQSPTHLIKTRGQQVTLRCSSQSGHNTVSWYQQALGQGPQFIFQYYREEENGRGNFPPRFSGLQFPNYSSELNVNALELDDSALYLCASSSGDVLYTFGSGTRLTVV.

This clonotype came up once. V is TRBV25-1 and J is TRBJ1-2, with 9 bases identical to TRBD1. V was clipped by 2 bases and J by 7 bases; unmatched bases: 5. The CDR3 consists of 14 residues. CDR1 and CDR2 (germline): MGHDK, SYGVNS. DNA of the CDR3: TGTGCCAGCAGTGAACAGGGACAGGGAGGTGGCTACACCTTC. This sequence encodes CASSEQGQGGGYTF.

V is TRBV20-1 and J is TRBJ1-6; tentative D call: TRBD1 (6 bases). Germline V lookup: CDR1 DFQATT, CDR2 SNEGSKA (reference sequence). V was pared by 5 bases and J by 8 bases, with 19 bases between. This CDR3 contains 15 residues. The CDR3 DNA sequence: TGCAGTGCTCCCTCTTTTGGGGGGGCGTATTCACCCCTCCACTTT. This encodes CSAPSFGGAYSPLHF.

This clonotype came up a few times. This chain links TRBV12-3 or TRBV12-4 with TRBJ1-1, with 11 bases identical to TRBD1. CDR3 size: 15 residues. The trim removed 7 bases at V and 6 bases at J, leaving 10 bases unmatched. CDR3 amino acids: CASTSWTGGDSEAFF. The CDR3, as DNA: TGTGCCAGCACCTCCTGGACAGGGGGCGACTCTGAAGCTTTCTTT.

V usage is TRBV12-3 or TRBV12-4 and J usage is TRBJ1-2; no definite D call. Trimming left V 6 bases short and J 1 base short, with 12 bases between. The CDR3 runs to 14 residues. CDR3 residues: CASRSAGINYGYTF. CDR3 DNA sequence: TGTGCCAGCAGATCGGCTGGGATTAACTATGGCTACACCTTC.

The V gene is TRBV6-1, the J gene TRBJ1-5; no reliable D call. Germline lookup yields CDR1 MNHNS and CDR2 SASEGT. The CDR3 consists of 14 residues. V was clipped by 4 bases and J by 4 bases, with 11 bases between them. CDR3 protein: CASSGLGYNQPQHF. In DNA form, the CDR3 reads TGTGCCAGCAGTGGACTTGGGTATAATCAGCCCCAGCATTTT.

The chain couples TRBV20-1 to TRBJ2-1; TRBD2 matches 13 bases. Germline CDR1 and CDR2: DFQATT and SNEGSKA (reference sequence). CDR3 length: 13 amino acids. V was pared by 5 bases and J by 11 bases, with 6 bases of the junction left unmatched. The CDR3 reads CSAVGLAGKKQFF. CDR3 DNA: TGCAGTGCTGTGGGACTAGCGGGGAAAAAGCAGTTCTTC.

The rearrangement links TRBV30 to TRBJ1-2; 7 bases fit TRBD1. V lost 4 bases and J lost 0; bases outside the gene matches: 8. This CDR3 has 15 residues. Germline loops: CDR1 GTSNPN, CDR2 SVGIG (reference sequence). CDR3: CAWTPLGQTNYGYTF. The DNA of the CDR3 is TGTGCCTGGACCCCGTTGGGACAGACTAACTATGGCTACACCTTC.

The chain recombines TRBV20-1 with TRBJ1-5; D is undetermined. The V end was cut by 3 bases, the J end by 0 bases, with 9 bases between. Germline CDR1 DFQATT, CDR2 SNEGSKA (reference sequence). CDR3 length: 14 residues. The CDR3 here is CSARDPNSNQPQHF. The CDR3 DNA reads as TGCAGTGCTAGGGACCCTAATAGCAATCAGCCCCAGCATTTT.

The rearrangement joins TRBV7-9 to TRBJ1-2; D ambiguous. The CDR3 runs 13 residues. In germline, CDR1 is SEHNR, CDR2 FQNEAQ (reference sequence). Trimming removed 1 base from V and 4 bases from J, with 7 bases in between. For the CDR3, the DNA is TGTGCCAGCAGCTTAGGACGGAGCTATGGCTACACCTTC. Protein product: CASSLGRSYGYTF. Complete variable domain (other parts from reference TRBV7-9 and TRBJ1-2): DTGVSQNPRHKITKRGQNVTFRCDPISEHNRLYWYRQTLGQGPEFLTYFQNEAQLEKSRLLSDRFSAERPKGSFSTLEIQRTEQGDSAMYLCASSLGRSYGYTFGSGTRLTVV.

This rearrangement joins TRBV20-1 to TRBJ1-6; D unclear. The CDR3 length is 15 residues. Germline loops: CDR1 DFQATT, CDR2 SNEGSKA (reference sequence). The V end was cut by 0 bases, the J end by 6 bases, with 12 bases between. The CDR3 DNA reads TGCAGTGCTAGAGATAGCAGTGGGAGTAATTCACCCCTCCACTTT. This encodes CSARDSSGSNSPLHF.

By share, this clonotype ranks as large (0.1 to 1%). CDR3 amino acids: CSAIGQGESFTGELFF. For the CDR3, the DNA is TGCAGTGCCATAGGACAGGGGGAGAGTTTCACCGGGGAGCTGTTTTTT. The chain joins TRBV20-1 to TRBJ2-2, with 10 bases identical to TRBD1. Germline V lookup: CDR1 DFQATT, CDR2 SNEGSKA (reference sequence). V trimming: 6 bases; J trimming: 4 bases; junction bases outside the gene matches: 11. The length of the CDR3 is 16 residues.

The chain carries TRBV27 and TRBJ1-2; D remains unclear. Germline V gene data show CDR1 as MNHEY and CDR2 as SMNVEV (reference sequence). The ends were cut back, 7 bases at V and 7 bases at J, with 13 bases in the middle. The CDR3 length is 12 residues. The CDR3 DNA follows: TGTGCCAGCAAGGAGGGTTTCCGTGGCTACACCTTC. Translation: CASKEGFRGYTF.